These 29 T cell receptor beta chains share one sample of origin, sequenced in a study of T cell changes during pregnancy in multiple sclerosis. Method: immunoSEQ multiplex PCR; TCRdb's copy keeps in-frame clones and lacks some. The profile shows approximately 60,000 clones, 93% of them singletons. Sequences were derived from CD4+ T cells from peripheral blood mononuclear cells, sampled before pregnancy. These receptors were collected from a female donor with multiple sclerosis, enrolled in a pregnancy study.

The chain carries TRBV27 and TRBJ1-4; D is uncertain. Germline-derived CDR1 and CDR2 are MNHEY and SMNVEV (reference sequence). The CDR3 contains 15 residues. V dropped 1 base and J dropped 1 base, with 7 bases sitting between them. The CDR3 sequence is CASSLFGGTNEKLFF. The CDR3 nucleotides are TGTGCCAGCAGTTTATTCGGCGGAACTAATGAAAAACTGTTTTTT. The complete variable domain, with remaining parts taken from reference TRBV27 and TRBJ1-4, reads EAQVTQNPRYLITVTGKKLTVTCSQNMNHEYMSWYRQDPGLGLRQIYYSMNVEVTDKGDVPEGYKVSRKEKRNFPLILESPSPNQTSLYFCASSLFGGTNEKLFFGSGTQLSVL.

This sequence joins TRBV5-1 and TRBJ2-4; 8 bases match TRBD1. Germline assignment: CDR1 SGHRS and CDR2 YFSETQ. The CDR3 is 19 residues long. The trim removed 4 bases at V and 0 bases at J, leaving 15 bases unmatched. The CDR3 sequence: CASSLGIRDRPLAKNIQYF. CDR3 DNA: TGCGCCAGCAGCCTGGGGATCCGGGACAGGCCACTAGCCAAAAACATTCAGTACTTC. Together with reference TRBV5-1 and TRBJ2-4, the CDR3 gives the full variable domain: KAGVTQTPRYLIKTRGQQVTLSCSPISGHRSVSWYQQTPGQGLQFLFEYFSETQRNKGNFPGRFSGRQFSNSRSEMNVSTLELGDSALYLCASSLGIRDRPLAKNIQYFGAGTRLSVL.

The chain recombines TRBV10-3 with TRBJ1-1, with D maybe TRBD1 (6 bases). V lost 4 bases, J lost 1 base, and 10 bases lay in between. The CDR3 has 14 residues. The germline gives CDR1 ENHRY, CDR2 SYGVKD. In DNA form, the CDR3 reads TGTGCCATCAGTGTCTTACAGGGGAACACTGAAGCTTTCTTT. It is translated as CAISVLQGNTEAFF.

CDR3 in amino acids: CASSYVTRRGQPQHF. The CDR3 coding sequence is TGTGCCAGTAGTTATGTTACCCGTCGTGGCCAGCCCCAGCATTTT. The J gene is TRBJ1-5, the V gene TRBV19, with unresolved D. The length of the CDR3 is 15 residues. V was trimmed by 5 bases and J by 7 bases, leaving 18 bases between them. Looked up from germline, CDR1 is LNHDA and CDR2 is SQIVND (reference sequence).

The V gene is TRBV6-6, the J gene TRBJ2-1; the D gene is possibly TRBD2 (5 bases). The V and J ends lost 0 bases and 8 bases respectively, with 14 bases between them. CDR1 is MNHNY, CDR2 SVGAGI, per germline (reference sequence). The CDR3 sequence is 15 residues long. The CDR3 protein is CASSYSIRGSHEQFF. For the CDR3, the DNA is TGTGCCAGCAGTTACTCGATTCGGGGATCCCATGAGCAGTTCTTC.

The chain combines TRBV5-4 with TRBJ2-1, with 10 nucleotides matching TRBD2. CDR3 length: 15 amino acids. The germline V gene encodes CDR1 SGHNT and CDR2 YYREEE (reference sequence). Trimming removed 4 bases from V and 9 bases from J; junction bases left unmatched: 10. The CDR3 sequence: CASSHPGLALSEQFF. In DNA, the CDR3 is TGTGCCAGCAGCCACCCGGGACTAGCGTTAAGTGAGCAGTTCTTC.

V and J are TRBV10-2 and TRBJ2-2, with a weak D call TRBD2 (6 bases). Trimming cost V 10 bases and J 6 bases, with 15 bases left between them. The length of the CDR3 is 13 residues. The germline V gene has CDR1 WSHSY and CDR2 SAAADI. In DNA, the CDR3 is TGCGCCACAGTTCTTAGCGGACCCGGGGAGCTGTTTTTT. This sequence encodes CATVLSGPGELFF.

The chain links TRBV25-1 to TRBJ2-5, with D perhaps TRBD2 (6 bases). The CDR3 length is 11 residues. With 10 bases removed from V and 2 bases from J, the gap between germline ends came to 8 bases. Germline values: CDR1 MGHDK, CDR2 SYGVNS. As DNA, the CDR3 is TGTGCCAATGGGGGGCAAGAGACCCAGTACTTC. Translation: CANGGQETQYF.

This chain's CDR3 is CASRLAVMTGELFF. Written as DNA, the CDR3 is TGTGCCAGCCGACTAGCGGTTATGACCGGGGAGCTGTTTTTT. The J gene is TRBJ2-2, the V gene TRBV2; 9 nucleotides line up with TRBD2. CDR3 length: 14 residues. Trimming cost V 8 bases and J 5 bases; bases outside gene matches: 6. Germline V gene sequence: CDR1 SNHLY, CDR2 FYNNEI.

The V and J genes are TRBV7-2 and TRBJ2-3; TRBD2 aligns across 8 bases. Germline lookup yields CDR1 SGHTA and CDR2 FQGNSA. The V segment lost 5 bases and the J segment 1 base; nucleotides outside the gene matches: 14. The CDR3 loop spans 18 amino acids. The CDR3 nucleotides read TGTGCCAGCAGCGTCGGGCTAGCGGGTCGAACTGGCACAGATACGCAGTATTTT. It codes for CASSVGLAGRTGTDTQYF.

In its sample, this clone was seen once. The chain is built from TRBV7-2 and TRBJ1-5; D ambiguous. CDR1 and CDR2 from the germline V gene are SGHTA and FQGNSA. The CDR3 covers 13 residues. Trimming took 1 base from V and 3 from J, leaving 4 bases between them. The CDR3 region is CASSLEPNQPQHF. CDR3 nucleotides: TGTGCCAGCAGCTTAGAGCCCAATCAGCCCCAGCATTTT.

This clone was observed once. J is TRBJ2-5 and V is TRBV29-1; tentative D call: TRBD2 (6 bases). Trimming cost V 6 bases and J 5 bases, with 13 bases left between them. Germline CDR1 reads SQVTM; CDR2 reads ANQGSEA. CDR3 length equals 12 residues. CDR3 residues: CSVQAGPETQYF. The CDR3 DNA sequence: TGCAGCGTCCAGGCGGGGCCGGAGACCCAGTACTTC. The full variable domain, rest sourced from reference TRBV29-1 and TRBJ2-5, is SAVISQKPSRDICQRGTSLTIQCQVDSQVTMMFWYRQQPGQSLTLIATANQGSEATYESGFVIDKFPISRPNLTFSTLTVSNMSPEDSSIYLCSVQAGPETQYFGPGTRLLVL.

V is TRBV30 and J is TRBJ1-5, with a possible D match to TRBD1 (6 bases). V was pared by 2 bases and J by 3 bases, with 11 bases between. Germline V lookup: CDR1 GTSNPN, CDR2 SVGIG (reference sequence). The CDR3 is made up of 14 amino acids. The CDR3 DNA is TGTGCCTGGAGTATCAGGGGCTACAATCAGCCCCAGCATTTT. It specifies CAWSIRGYNQPQHF.

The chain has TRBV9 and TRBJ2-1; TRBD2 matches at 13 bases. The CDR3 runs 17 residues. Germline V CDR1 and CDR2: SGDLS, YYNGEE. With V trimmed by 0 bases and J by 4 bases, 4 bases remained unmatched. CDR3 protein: CASSVEVTSGRYNEQFF. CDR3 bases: TGTGCCAGCAGCGTAGAGGTGACTAGCGGGAGGTACAATGAGCAGTTCTTC.

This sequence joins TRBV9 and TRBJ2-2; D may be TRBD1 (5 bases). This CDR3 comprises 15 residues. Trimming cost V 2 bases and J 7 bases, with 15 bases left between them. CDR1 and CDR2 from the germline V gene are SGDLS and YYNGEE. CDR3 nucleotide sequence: TGTGCCAGCAGCGTGGCCACAGGAATGGGCGGGGAGCTGTTTTTT. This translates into CASSVATGMGGELFF.

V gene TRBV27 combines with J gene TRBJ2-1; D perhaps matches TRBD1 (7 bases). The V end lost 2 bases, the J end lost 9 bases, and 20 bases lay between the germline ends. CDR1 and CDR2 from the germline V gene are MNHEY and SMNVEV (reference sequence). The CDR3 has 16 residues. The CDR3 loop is CASSLVPTGRSGEQFF. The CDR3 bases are TGTGCCAGCAGTTTAGTACCGACAGGGAGGTCTGGTGAGCAGTTCTTC.

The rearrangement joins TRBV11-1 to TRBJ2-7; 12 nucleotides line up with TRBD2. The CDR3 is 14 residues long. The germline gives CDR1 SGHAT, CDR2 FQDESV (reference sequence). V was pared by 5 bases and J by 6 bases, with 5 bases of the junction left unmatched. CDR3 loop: CASSQLAGGGEQYF. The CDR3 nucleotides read TGTGCCAGCAGCCAGCTAGCGGGAGGGGGCGAGCAGTACTTC.

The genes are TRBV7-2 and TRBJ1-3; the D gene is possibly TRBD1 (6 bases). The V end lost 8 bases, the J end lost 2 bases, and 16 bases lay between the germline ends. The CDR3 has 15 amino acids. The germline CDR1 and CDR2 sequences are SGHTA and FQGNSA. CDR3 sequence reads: CASQTRGGPGNTIYF. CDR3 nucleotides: TGTGCCAGCCAAACACGGGGGGGGCCTGGAAACACCATATATTTT. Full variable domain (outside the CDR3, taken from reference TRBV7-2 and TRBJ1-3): GAGVSQSPSNKVTEKGKDVELRCDPISGHTALYWYRQSLGQGLEFLIYFQGNSAPDKSGLPSDRFSAERTGGSVSTLTIQRTQQEDSAVYLCASQTRGGPGNTIYFGEGSWLTVV.

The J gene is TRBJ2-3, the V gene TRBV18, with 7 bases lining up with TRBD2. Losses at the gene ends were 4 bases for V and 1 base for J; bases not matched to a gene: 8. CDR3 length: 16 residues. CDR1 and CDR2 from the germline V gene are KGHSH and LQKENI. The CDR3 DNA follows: TGTGCCAGCTCACTCCTCGGACTAGGGGGCACAGATACGCAGTATTTT. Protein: CASSLLGLGGTDTQYF. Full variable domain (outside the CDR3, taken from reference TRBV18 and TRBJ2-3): NAGVMQNPRHLVRRRGQEARLRCSPMKGHSHVYWYRQLPEEGLKFMVYLQKENIIDESGMPKERFSAEFPKEGPSILRIQQVVRGDSAAYFCASSLLGLGGTDTQYFGPGTRLTVL.

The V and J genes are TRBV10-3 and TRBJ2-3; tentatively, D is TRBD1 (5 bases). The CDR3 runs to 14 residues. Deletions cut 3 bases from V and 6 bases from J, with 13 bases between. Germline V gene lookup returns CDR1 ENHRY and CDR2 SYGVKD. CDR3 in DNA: TGTGCCATCAGTGACGGCAGGGTGTCTGATACGCAGTATTTT. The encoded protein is CAISDGRVSDTQYF.

CDR3 amino acids: CASKVDRGLTGELFF. The CDR3 DNA follows: TGTGCCAGTAAAGTAGACAGGGGACTCACCGGGGAGCTGTTTTTT. The J gene is TRBJ2-2, the V gene TRBV19; 8 bases align to TRBD1. The CDR3 loop spans 15 amino acids. Per germline, CDR1 LNHDA and CDR2 SQIVND (reference sequence). V was pared by 7 bases and J by 4 bases, with 8 bases of the junction left unmatched.

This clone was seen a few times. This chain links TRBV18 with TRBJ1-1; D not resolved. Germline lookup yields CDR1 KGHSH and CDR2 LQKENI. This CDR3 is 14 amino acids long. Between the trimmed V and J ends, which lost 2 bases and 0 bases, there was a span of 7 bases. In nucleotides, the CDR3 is TGTGCCAGCTCACCAGACACCCTGAACACTGAAGCTTTCTTT. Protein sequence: CASSPDTLNTEAFF.

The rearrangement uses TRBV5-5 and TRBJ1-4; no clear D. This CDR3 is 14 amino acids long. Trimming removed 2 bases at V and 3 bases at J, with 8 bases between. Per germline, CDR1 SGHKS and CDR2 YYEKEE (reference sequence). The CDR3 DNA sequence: TGTGCCAGCAGCTTAATTGGAGCTAATGAAAAACTGTTTTTT. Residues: CASSLIGANEKLFF.

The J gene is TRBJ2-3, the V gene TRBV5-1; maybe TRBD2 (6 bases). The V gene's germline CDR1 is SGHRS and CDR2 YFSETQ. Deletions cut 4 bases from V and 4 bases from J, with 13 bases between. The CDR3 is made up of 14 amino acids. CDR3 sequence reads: CASSGGLLADTQYF. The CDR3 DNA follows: TGCGCCAGCAGCGGGGGACTGCTCGCAGATACGCAGTATTTT.

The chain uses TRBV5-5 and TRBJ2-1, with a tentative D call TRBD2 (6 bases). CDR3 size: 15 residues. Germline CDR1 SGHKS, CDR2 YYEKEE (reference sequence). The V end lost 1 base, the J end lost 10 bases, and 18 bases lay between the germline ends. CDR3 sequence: CASSLITLGGVEQFF. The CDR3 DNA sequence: TGTGCCAGCAGCTTGATCACCTTAGGCGGGGTCGAGCAGTTCTTC.

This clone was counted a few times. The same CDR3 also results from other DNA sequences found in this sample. The CDR3 DNA reads as TGTGCCAGCAGTGACTCGACCAGCGGGAGCAATGAGCAGTTCTTC. Its translation: CASSDSTSGSNEQFF. The gene calls are TRBV6-4 and TRBJ2-1; 8 bases are shared with TRBD2. This CDR3 has 15 residues. Germline lookup yields CDR1 MRHNA and CDR2 SNTAGT. Unmatched junction bases numbered 4, after V lost 0 bases and J lost 6 bases.

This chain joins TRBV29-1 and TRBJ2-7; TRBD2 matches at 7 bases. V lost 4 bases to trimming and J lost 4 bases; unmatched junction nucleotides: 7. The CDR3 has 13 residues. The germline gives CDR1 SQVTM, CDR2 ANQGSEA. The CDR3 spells CSVGGGPRYEQYF. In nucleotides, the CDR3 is TGCAGCGTTGGGGGAGGGCCGAGGTACGAGCAGTACTTC.

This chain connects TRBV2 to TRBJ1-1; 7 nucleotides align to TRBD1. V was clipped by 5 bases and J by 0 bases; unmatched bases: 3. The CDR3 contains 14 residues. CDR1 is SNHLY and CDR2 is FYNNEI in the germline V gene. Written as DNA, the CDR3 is TGTGCCAGCAGTAACAGGGGAATGAACACTGAAGCTTTCTTT. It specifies CASSNRGMNTEAFF.

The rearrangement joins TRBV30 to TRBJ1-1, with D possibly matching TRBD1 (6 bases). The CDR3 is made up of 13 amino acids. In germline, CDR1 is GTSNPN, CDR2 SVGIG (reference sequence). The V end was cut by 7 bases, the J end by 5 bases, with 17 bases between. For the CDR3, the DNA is TGTGCCTCCACAGGGAGCCAGTGGACTGAAGCTTTCTTT. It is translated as CASTGSQWTEAFF.